This passage covers 23 T cell receptor beta chains from one sample sequenced in a study of tumor-infiltrating lymphocytes in oesophageal squamous cell carcinoma. MiXCR was run by TCRdb on the PCR reads, yielding one entry per CDR3 protein. The repertoire holds around 20,000 distinct CDR3 sequences, with around 43% as singletons. Sequenced input: normal esophageal tissue next to the tumor. These receptors were taken from a male donor with esophageal squamous cell carcinoma.

This clonotype has ten or more counts. The chain combines TRBV27 with TRBJ2-7; D might be TRBD1 or TRBD2, each matching 5 bases. This CDR3 spans 14 amino acids. Germline loops: CDR1 MNHEY, CDR2 SMNVEV (reference sequence). The ends were cut back, 6 bases at V and 2 bases at J, with 14 bases in the middle. This CDR3 is CASSPNGGPYEQYF. The CDR3 region has the DNA TGTGCCAGCAGCCCGAATGGGGGACCCTACGAGCAGTACTTC.

The chain is built from TRBV11-2 and TRBJ1-1; no firm D call. The CDR3 runs to 12 residues. CDR1 and CDR2 from the germline V gene are SGHAT and FQNNGV. The germline V and J ends were trimmed by 3 bases and 0 bases, with 2 bases remaining between them. CDR3 loop: CASSFVNTEAFF. DNA for the CDR3: TGTGCCAGCAGCTTTGTGAACACTGAAGCTTTCTTT.

This clonotype is medium-sized within its sample. The rearrangement joins TRBV7-6 to TRBJ2-3; D gene uncertain. Germline V lookup: CDR1 SGHVS, CDR2 FNYEAQ. The length of the CDR3 is 13 residues. V lost 0 bases and J lost 4, with 5 bases in between. CDR3 coding DNA: TGTGCCAGCAGCTTAGCGGGCCCAGATACGCAGTATTTT. Amino acid sequence: CASSLAGPDTQYF.

Regarding this clonotype: At one end, the junction sequence differs from germline, possibly due to a read error. The gene calls are TRBV28 and TRBJ1-6, with D unresolved. Looked up from germline, CDR1 is MDHEN and CDR2 is SYDVKM. The CDR3 spans 14 residues. The DNA for the CDR3 is TGTGCCAGCAGTCCCTCGCCTGGAAAGCCCGAGCAGTACTTT. This translates into CASSPSPGKPEQYF.

J is TRBJ2-5 and V is TRBV19; D may be TRBD2 (5 bases). Germline V gene data show CDR1 as LNHDA and CDR2 as SQIVND (reference sequence). Trimming shortened V by 5 bases and J by 3 bases, and 10 bases separated the two germline ends. The CDR3 contains 13 residues. The CDR3 loop is CASSPGKKETQYF. The CDR3 DNA follows: TGTGCCAGTAGTCCCGGGAAGAAAGAGACCCAGTACTTC. Based on the CDR3 plus reference TRBV19 and TRBJ2-5, the full variable domain is DGGITQSPKYLFRKEGQNVTLSCEQNLNHDAMYWYRQDPGQGLRLIYYSQIVNDFQKGDIAEGYSVSREKKESFPLTVTSAQKNPTAFYLCASSPGKKETQYFGPGTRLLVL.

In this sample, this clonotype turned up once. Here the CDR3 omits its conserved ending phenylalanine or tryptophan, so a read error is the likely source. J is TRBJ2-4 and V is TRBV20-1, with 7 positions matching TRBD1. The DNA end favors TRBJ2-7, so the J call may be wrong. Germline-derived CDR1 and CDR2 are DFQATT and SNEGSKA (reference sequence). The CDR3 runs to 14 residues. CDR3 in DNA: TGCAGTGCTAGAGACCCGACAGGGTTCTACGAGCAGTACTTA. This encodes CSARDPTGFYEQYL.

The chain couples TRBV2 to TRBJ2-2; 10 positions match TRBD1. Trimming removed 7 bases from V and 6 bases from J; junction bases left unmatched: 5. CDR1 and CDR2 from the germline V gene are SNHLY and FYNNEI. The CDR3 has 14 amino acids. CDR3 region: CASNRDRGSGELFF. The CDR3 DNA reads as TGTGCCAGCAATAGGGACAGGGGCTCCGGGGAGCTGTTTTTT.

The chain recombines TRBV7-2 with TRBJ2-5; 9 nucleotides match TRBD1. Judging by the DNA end, TRBJ2-1 fits better; the J call may be wrong. The germline V gene encodes CDR1 SGHTA and CDR2 FQGNSA. CDR3 length: 16 amino acids. The CDR3 DNA reads TGTGCCAGCAGCGCCTACAGGGGGCGCGGTCTAGAGACCCAGTTCTTC. It specifies CASSAYRGRGLETQFF.

The rearrangement uses TRBV4-2 and TRBJ2-4, with D unresolved. Gene TRBJ2-1 matches the end of the DNA better, so the J call may be wrong. The germline gives CDR1 LGHNA, CDR2 YNFKEQ. This CDR3 comprises 16 residues. CDR3 sequence: CASSQDPPPLDLEQFF. CDR3 DNA: TGTGCCAGCAGCCAAGATCCCCCTCCTCTGGACCTTGAGCAGTTCTTC.

The chain couples TRBV7-3 to TRBJ2-1, with 9 positions matching TRBD2. CDR1 SGHTA and CDR2 FQGTGA come from the germline V gene. The CDR3 runs to 16 residues. The V and J ends lost 2 bases and 4 bases, in that order; junction bases with no gene match: 6. CDR3 nucleotides: TGTGCCAGCAGCTTAGGGGCGGGGGGGCCATACAATGAGCAGTTCTTC. Protein sequence: CASSLGAGGPYNEQFF.

This clonotype was seen at least ten times. The V and J genes are TRBV5-4 and TRBJ2-2; no definite D call. The V end was cut by 2 bases, the J end by 6 bases, with 2 bases between. The CDR3 covers 11 residues. From germline, CDR1 is SGHNT and CDR2 YYREEE (reference sequence). The CDR3 is CASSFSGELFF. In nucleotides, the CDR3 is TGTGCCAGCAGCTTTTCCGGGGAGCTGTTTTTT.

The genes are TRBV7-2 and TRBJ2-3; possible D gene TRBD2, 5 bases. CDR1 SGHTA and CDR2 FQGNSA come from the germline V gene. CDR3 length equals 12 residues. Deletions cut 5 bases from V and 7 bases from J, with 10 bases between. CDR3 sequence (DNA): TGTGCCAGCAGCCCGGACTCCCATACGCAGTATTTT. Protein: CASSPDSHTQYF.

In this sample, this clonotype turned up many times. This chain joins TRBV6-6 and TRBJ1-3, with TRBD1 as a possible D gene (6 bases). Between the trimmed V and J ends, which lost 2 bases and 4 bases, there was a span of 12 bases. CDR1 and CDR2 (germline): MNHNY, SVGAGI (reference sequence). CDR3 length equals 15 residues. CDR3 in DNA: TGTGCCAGCAGTTACGCGGGGGGCTCAGGAAACACCATATATTTT. Its translation is CASSYAGGSGNTIYF.

There are a few counts of this clonotype. The rearrangement links TRBV7-2 to TRBJ2-5; D unclear. The V gene lost 1 base and the J gene lost 2 bases, with 5 bases spanning the gap. Germline V gene sequence: CDR1 SGHTA, CDR2 FQGNSA. The CDR3 totals 13 residues. The CDR3 nucleotides read TGTGCCAGCAGCTTAGGACCGCAAGAGACCCAGTACTTC. This translates into CASSLGPQETQYF.

This clonotype was detected ten times or more. This sequence joins TRBV27 and TRBJ2-3, with D possibly matching TRBD1 (6 bases). In germline, CDR1 is MNHEY, CDR2 SMNVEV (reference sequence). The CDR3 has 16 residues. Trimming stripped 4 bases from V and 6 bases from J, with 20 bases between. CDR3 nucleotides: TGTGCCAGCAGTTCCTACAGGGATCATAGTGTGGATACGCAGTATTTT. This encodes CASSSYRDHSVDTQYF.

The rearrangement links TRBV12-3 or TRBV12-4 to TRBJ2-5; no clear D gene. V lost 2 bases and J 1 base, leaving 8 bases between the germline ends. The CDR3 covers 14 residues. DNA of the CDR3: TGTGCCAGCAGTTTAAGGCACCTCCAAGAGACCCAGTACTTC. Translating gives CASSLRHLQETQYF.

This clonotype appeared a few times. The genes are TRBV7-8 and TRBJ2-1; possible D gene TRBD2, 6 bases. The V gene's germline CDR1 is SGHVS and CDR2 FQNEAQ. V was cut by 5 bases and J by 10 bases, with 15 bases left in between. The CDR3 covers 13 residues. The CDR3 spells CASSSREESEQFF. The CDR3 DNA reads as TGTGCCAGCAGCAGCAGGGAGGAAAGCGAGCAGTTCTTC.

This clonotype was seen a handful of times. The chain couples TRBV7-6 to TRBJ2-6; 8 positions match TRBD2. Trimming at V came to 5 bases and at J to 0 bases, leaving 6 bases not matched to a gene. The CDR3 is made up of 17 amino acids. The V gene's germline CDR1 is SGHVS and CDR2 FNYEAQ. The CDR3 region is CASSTGTRTSGANVLTF. CDR3 sequence (DNA): TGTGCCAGCAGCACCGGGACTAGAACCTCTGGGGCCAACGTCCTGACTTTC.

The chain recombines TRBV11-3 with TRBJ2-1; no clear D gene. CDR3 length: 14 amino acids. Germline V CDR1 and CDR2: SGHNT, YENEEA. Trimming took 5 bases from V and 7 from J, leaving 15 bases between them. The CDR3 DNA sequence: TGTGCCAGCAGCCCATCAGCCGTGGTAAATGAGCAGTTCTTC. This sequence encodes CASSPSAVVNEQFF.

The gene calls are TRBV12-3 or TRBV12-4 and TRBJ1-1; D possibly corresponds to TRBD1 (6 bases). V was shortened by 2 bases and J by 1 base, with 11 bases between the two germline ends. The CDR3 runs to 15 residues. The CDR3 nucleotides are TGTGCCAGCAGTTTATTTGACAGGACGAACACTGAAGCTTTCTTT. Protein product: CASSLFDRTNTEAFF.

The table lists this clonotype with many counts. The chain carries TRBV7-9 and TRBJ1-5, with D tentatively TRBD1 (5 bases). Trimming shortened V by 2 bases and J by 2 bases, and 13 bases separated the two germline ends. CDR1 and CDR2 (germline): SEHNR, FQNEAQ (reference sequence). This CDR3 spans 16 amino acids. CDR3 nucleotide sequence: TGTGCCAGCAGCTTATCGGGTCGGGGGGGCAATCAGCCCCAGCATTTT. Protein: CASSLSGRGGNQPQHF.

The sample holds many counts of this clonotype. The gene calls are TRBV6-1 and TRBJ2-5; D remains ambiguous. The J call may be in error: the DNA end matches TRBJ2-7 better. CDR1 is MNHNS, CDR2 SASEGT, per germline. This CDR3 has 13 residues. CDR3 sequence: CASSTPTPSEQYF. Written as DNA, the CDR3 is TGTGCCAGCAGTACGCCCACACCGTCCGAGCAGTACTTC.

The chain has TRBV7-2 and TRBJ1-4, with a possible D match to TRBD1 (5 bases). The ends were cut back, 5 bases at V and 3 bases at J, with 13 bases in the middle. The CDR3 sequence is 15 residues long. Germline V gene data show CDR1 as SGHTA and CDR2 as FQGNSA. This CDR3 reads CASSADSYPNEKLFF. DNA of the CDR3: TGTGCCAGCAGCGCCGACAGCTACCCTAATGAAAAACTGTTTTTT.